This TCR beta chain was found in a study of PD-1 blockade in mismatch repair-deficient tumors. Sequencing was performed with immunoSEQ multiplex PCR; in TCRdb, only in-frame clones are kept and a portion is missing. The sample lists around 120,000 clones, 88% occurring once. Mismatch repair deficiency was confirmed in all patients, by PCR or immunohistochemistry. TCR sequencing covered a few patients who responded to pembrolizumab. This receptor was taken from an adult with mismatch repair-deficient cancer. The starting material was peripheral blood, obtained approximately 73 weeks after starting pembrolizumab.

The CDR3 nucleotides read TGCGCCAGCAGAGGGTTAGGGTGGGGCACAGATACGCAGTATTTT. Its protein product is CASRGLGWGTDTQYF. The chain joins TRBV23-1 to TRBJ2-3; D call uncertain. TRBV23-1 is flagged as an ORF with uncertain function. The CDR3 is made up of 15 amino acids. V lost 6 bases to trimming and J lost 1 base, with 14 bases between them.